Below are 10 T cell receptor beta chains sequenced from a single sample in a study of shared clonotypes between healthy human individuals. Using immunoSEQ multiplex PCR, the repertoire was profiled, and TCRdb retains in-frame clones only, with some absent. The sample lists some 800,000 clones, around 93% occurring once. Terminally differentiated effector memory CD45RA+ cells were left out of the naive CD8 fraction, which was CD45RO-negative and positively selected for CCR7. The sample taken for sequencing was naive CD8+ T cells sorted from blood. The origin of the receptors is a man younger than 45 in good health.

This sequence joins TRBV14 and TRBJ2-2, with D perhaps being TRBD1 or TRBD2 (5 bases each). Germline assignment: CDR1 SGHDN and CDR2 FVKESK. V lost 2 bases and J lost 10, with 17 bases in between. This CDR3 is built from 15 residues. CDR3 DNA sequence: TGTGCCAGCAGCCAACTAAACCGGGACCGTGAGGAGCTGTTTTTT. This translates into CASSQLNRDREELFF.

This chain's CDR3 is CSVLAVTYEQYF. In DNA form, the CDR3 reads TGCAGCGTACTAGCGGTTACCTACGAGCAGTACTTC. This chain links TRBV29-1 with TRBJ2-7; TRBD2 aligns across 8 bases. The length of the CDR3 is 12 residues. J was trimmed by 2 bases and V by 6 bases; bases with no gene match: 3. The germline gives CDR1 SQVTM, CDR2 ANQGSEA.

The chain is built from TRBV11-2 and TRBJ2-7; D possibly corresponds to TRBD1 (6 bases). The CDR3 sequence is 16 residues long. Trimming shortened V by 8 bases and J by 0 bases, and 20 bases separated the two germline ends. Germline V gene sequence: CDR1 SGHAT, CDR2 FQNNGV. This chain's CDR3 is CASASPRGVSSYEQYF. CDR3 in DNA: TGTGCCAGCGCCTCACCCAGGGGCGTAAGCTCCTACGAGCAGTACTTC.

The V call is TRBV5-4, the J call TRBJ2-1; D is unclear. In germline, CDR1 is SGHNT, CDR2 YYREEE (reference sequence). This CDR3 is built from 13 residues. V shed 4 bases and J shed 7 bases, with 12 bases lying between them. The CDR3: CASSEEGWNEQFF. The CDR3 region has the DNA TGTGCCAGCAGCGAGGAAGGATGGAATGAGCAGTTCTTC.

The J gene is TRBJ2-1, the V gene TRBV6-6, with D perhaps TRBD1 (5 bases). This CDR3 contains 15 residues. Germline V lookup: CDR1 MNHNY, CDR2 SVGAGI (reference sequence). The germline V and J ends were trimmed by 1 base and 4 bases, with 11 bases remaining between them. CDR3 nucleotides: TGTGCCAGCAGTTACTTGGACAAAGATTACAATGAGCAGTTCTTC. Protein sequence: CASSYLDKDYNEQFF.

The CDR3 region is CASSSGTSGENRLGSDTQYF. The CDR3 DNA follows: TGCGCCAGCAGCTCCGGGACTAGCGGGGAGAATCGGCTTGGCTCAGATACGCAGTATTTT. V usage is TRBV5-1 and J usage is TRBJ2-3; 13 bases map to TRBD2. J was trimmed by 4 bases and V by 3 bases; bases with no gene match: 17. Germline CDR1 reads SGHRS; CDR2 reads YFSETQ. CDR3 length: 20 residues.

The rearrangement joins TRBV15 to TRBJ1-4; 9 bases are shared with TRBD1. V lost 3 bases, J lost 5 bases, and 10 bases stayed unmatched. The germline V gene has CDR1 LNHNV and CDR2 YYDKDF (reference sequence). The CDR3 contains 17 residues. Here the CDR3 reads CATSSGPTGTGNEKLFF. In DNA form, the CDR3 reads TGTGCCACCAGCAGCGGTCCCACCGGGACAGGGAATGAAAAACTGTTTTTT. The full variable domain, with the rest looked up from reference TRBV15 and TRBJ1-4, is DAMVIQNPRYQVTQFGKPVTLSCSQTLNHNVMYWYQQKSSQAPKLLFHYYDKDFNNEADTPDNFQSRRPNTSFCFLDIRSPGLGDTAMYLCATSSGPTGTGNEKLFFGSGTQLSVL.

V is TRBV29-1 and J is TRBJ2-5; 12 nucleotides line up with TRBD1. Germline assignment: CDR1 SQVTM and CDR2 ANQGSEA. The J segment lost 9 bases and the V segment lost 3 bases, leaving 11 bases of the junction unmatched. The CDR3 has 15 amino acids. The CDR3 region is CSVDGFGTGGDSQYF. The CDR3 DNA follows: TGCAGCGTTGATGGCTTCGGGACAGGGGGCGATTCCCAGTACTTC.

This CDR3 is CASTPGTQKNIQYF. The CDR3 bases are TGTGCCAGCACCCCTGGGACACAAAAAAACATTCAGTACTTC. V is TRBV7-9 and J is TRBJ2-4; D may be TRBD1 (6 bases). Between the trimmed V and J ends, which lost 7 bases and 4 bases, there was a span of 14 bases. This CDR3 is built from 14 residues. CDR1 is SEHNR and CDR2 is FQNEAQ in the germline V gene (reference sequence).

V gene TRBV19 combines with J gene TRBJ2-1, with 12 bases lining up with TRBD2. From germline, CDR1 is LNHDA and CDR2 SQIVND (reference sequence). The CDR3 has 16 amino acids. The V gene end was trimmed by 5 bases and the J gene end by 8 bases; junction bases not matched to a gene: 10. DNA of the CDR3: TGTGCCAGTAGTTCGGCTCTAGCGGGAGGGCCTGATGAGCAGTTCTTC. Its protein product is CASSSALAGGPDEQFF.